These 19 T cell receptor beta chains originate from one sample sequenced in a study. TCRdb used MiXCR to reprocess the 5' RACE reads, holding one entry per CDR3 protein. The sample gives 45,000 to 55,000 distinct CDR3 sequences, 24% of which show up once; about 3% is in the top ten. Material: tumor-infiltrating naive CD4+ T cells sorted from the breast tumor. The subset is: naive CD4+ T cells, CD4+CD45RA+CD25-. The receptors stem from a female donor with breast cancer.

This clonotype has only a few counts. This chain connects TRBV2 to TRBJ2-1; D is possibly TRBD1 (6 bases). V was cut by 3 bases and J by 12 bases, with 12 bases left in between. The CDR3 is 12 residues long. Per the germline V gene, CDR1 is SNHLY and CDR2 is FYNNEI. In DNA form, the CDR3 reads TGTGCCAGCAGTGACATACAGGGCAGGCAGTTCTTC. This codes for CASSDIQGRQFF.

The chain combines TRBV6-1 with TRBJ1-2; D is undetermined. Germline-derived CDR1 and CDR2 are MNHNS and SASEGT. CDR3 length: 12 residues. Trimming removed 7 bases at V and 4 bases at J, with 10 bases between. The chain's CDR3 is CASTDLGYGYTF. CDR3 sequence (DNA): TGTGCCAGCACCGACCTTGGCTATGGCTACACCTTC.

This clonotype was found once. The J gene is TRBJ2-5, the V gene TRBV5-1; TRBD1 agrees at 7 bases. Looked up from germline, CDR1 is SGHRS and CDR2 is YFSETQ. The CDR3 sequence is 15 residues long. V lost 4 bases to trimming and J lost 3 bases; unmatched junction nucleotides: 9. CDR3 region: CASSPGQLGKETQYF. The CDR3 bases are TGCGCCAGCAGCCCGGGACAGCTGGGCAAAGAGACCCAGTACTTC.

This clonotype was detected only a few times. The rearrangement joins TRBV29-1 to TRBJ2-5; D unclear. Per the germline V gene, CDR1 is SQVTM and CDR2 is ANQGSEA. The V end lost 7 bases, the J end lost 6 bases, and 18 bases lay between the germline ends. The CDR3 has 13 amino acids. Written as DNA, the CDR3 is TGCAGCGGAAAAAGTGGGCAAAGGAAGACCCAGTACTTC. Encoded protein: CSGKSGQRKTQYF.

This clonotype appeared a few times. An end of the junction differs from the germline gene, which may be a read error. The chain combines TRBV7-7 with TRBJ2-1; possibly TRBD1 for D (7 bases). CDR3 size: 14 residues. Looked up from germline, CDR1 is SSHAT and CDR2 is FNYEAQ (reference sequence). In DNA, the CDR3 is TGTGCTAGCAGCTTAGTAAATGGAGGGGGCGAGCAGTTCTTC. The encoded protein is CASSLVNGGGEQFF.

This clonotype was seen only a few times. This chain connects TRBV11-2 to TRBJ2-5; TRBD1 agrees at 9 bases. J lost 4 bases, V lost 1 base, and 7 bases had no gene match. This CDR3 has 16 amino acids. Per the germline V gene, CDR1 is SGHAT and CDR2 is FQNNGV. As DNA, the CDR3 is TGTGCCAGCAGCTTAGCCCGGGACAGGGAAAGAGAGACCCAGTACTTC. The encoded protein is CASSLARDRERETQYF. Full variable domain (rest looked up from reference TRBV11-2 and TRBJ2-5): EAGVAQSPRYKIIEKRQSVAFWCNPISGHATLYWYQQILGQGPKLLIQFQNNGVVDDSQLPKDRFSAERLKGVDSTLKIQPAKLEDSAVYLCASSLARDRERETQYFGPGTRLLVL.

The V gene is TRBV11-3, the J gene TRBJ2-1; 7 nucleotides line up with TRBD2. CDR1 and CDR2 from the germline V gene are SGHNT and YENEEA. The V gene end was trimmed by 0 bases and the J gene end by 8 bases; junction bases not matched to a gene: 10. This CDR3 contains 16 residues. The CDR3 DNA reads TGTGCCAGCAGCTTAGATGAGAACCTCAGCGGGGATGAGCAGTTCTTC. Protein sequence: CASSLDENLSGDEQFF.

The chain joins TRBV24-1 to TRBJ2-1; D remains ambiguous. The germline gives CDR1 KGHDR, CDR2 SFDVKD. Trimming removed 4 bases at V and 8 bases at J, with 14 bases between. CDR3 length: 14 residues. The DNA of the CDR3 is TGTGCCACCAGTGACCTGAAAACCCTGGATGAGCAGTTCTTC. Translated: CATSDLKTLDEQFF.

This clonotype was found a few times. This chain joins TRBV28 and TRBJ1-5, with D unresolved. Germline lookup yields CDR1 MDHEN and CDR2 SYDVKM. CDR3 size: 12 residues. Trimming left V 1 base short and J 7 bases short, with 5 bases between. CDR3 DNA sequence: TGTGCCAGCAGTTTATCTCCCCAGCCCCAGCATTTT. Residues: CASSLSPQPQHF.

This clonotype was seen more than once but under ten times. The gene calls are TRBV2 and TRBJ2-5; 7 positions match TRBD1. With V trimmed by 7 bases and J by 4 bases, 12 bases remained unmatched. Per the germline V gene, CDR1 is SNHLY and CDR2 is FYNNEI. The CDR3 has 15 residues. CDR3 DNA: TGTGCCAGCACAAGGGACAGCCCCCCAGGAGAGACCCAGTACTTC. Protein: CASTRDSPPGETQYF.

CDR3 DNA sequence: TGTGCCAGCAGCCACGGGACAGGGGTCCCTGAAGCTTTCTTT. It encodes CASSHGTGVPEAFF. The chain uses TRBV3-1 and TRBJ1-1; 10 bases map to TRBD1. The CDR3 totals 14 residues. J lost 6 bases, V lost 3 bases, and 4 bases had no gene match. Germline assignment: CDR1 LGHDT and CDR2 YNNKEL (reference sequence).

About this clonotype: At one end the junction does not follow the germline gene, possibly because of a read error. This sequence joins TRBV5-1 and TRBJ1-2, with D possibly being TRBD1 (5 bases). CDR1 is SGHRS and CDR2 is YFSETQ in the germline V gene. This CDR3 is built from 16 residues. CDR3 DNA: TGCGCCGGCAGCTTGGGGCAGGGACCGTCTACCTATGGCTACACCTTC. It translates to CAGSLGQGPSTYGYTF.

The V and J genes are TRBV6-5 and TRBJ2-1, with 12 bases that match TRBD2. This CDR3 region has 16 residues. Germline CDR1 and CDR2: MNHEY and SVGAGI. With 5 bases clipped from V and 6 bases from J, the junction kept 8 bases outside the gene matches. CDR3 nucleotides: TGTGCCAGCAGTCCCCGACTAGCGGGAGACATCAATGAGCAGTTCTTC. This sequence encodes CASSPRLAGDINEQFF.

The sample holds many counts of this clonotype. The chain combines TRBV15 with TRBJ1-2; D remains ambiguous. There are 13 residues in the CDR3. V was pared by 0 bases and J by 8 bases, with 10 bases between. Germline-derived CDR1 and CDR2 are LNHNV and YYDKDF (reference sequence). CDR3 sequence reads: CATSRERREGYTF. In nucleotides, the CDR3 is TGTGCCACCAGCAGAGAGAGGCGAGAGGGCTACACCTTC.

This clonotype was picked up a small number of times. The chain carries TRBV9 and TRBJ2-1, with TRBD2 matching 7 bases. CDR1 and CDR2 (germline): SGDLS, YYNGEE. The V gene end was trimmed by 1 base and the J gene end by 8 bases; junction bases not matched to a gene: 9. CDR3 size: 15 residues. The CDR3 coding sequence is TGTGCCAGCAGCGTAAGGGAGGGCCATGGGGATGAGCAGTTCTTC. Translation gives CASSVREGHGDEQFF.

This clonotype was detected a few times. The chain is built from TRBV28 and TRBJ1-2, with D unclear. The CDR3 contains 12 residues. Per germline, CDR1 MDHEN and CDR2 SYDVKM. Trimming removed 6 bases at V and 8 bases at J, with 13 bases between. The CDR3 region has the DNA TGTGCCAGCAGAAAGGATTTGAGGGGCTACACCTTC. Residues: CASRKDLRGYTF.

A note on this clonotype: Just one base apart from a much larger clone, this may be a read error. The chain combines TRBV5-1 with TRBJ2-3; no clear D. The germline CDR1 and CDR2 sequences are SGHRS and YFSETQ. The CDR3 loop spans 13 amino acids. The CDR3 protein is CAGSFGSTDTQYF. The CDR3 bases are TGCGCCGGCAGCTTCGGGTCCACAGATACGCAGTATTTT. The variable domain in full, with the rest retrieved from reference TRBV5-1 and TRBJ2-3, is KAGVTQTPRYLIKTRGQQVTLSCSPISGHRSVSWYQQTPGQGLQFLFEYFSETQRNKGNFPGRFSGRQFSNSRSEMNVSTLELGDSALYLCAGSFGSTDTQYFGPGTRLTVL.

This clonotype was detected only a few times. This rearrangement joins TRBV6-1 to TRBJ1-2; 7 bases line up with TRBD1. Germline V gene data show CDR1 as MNHNS and CDR2 as SASEGT. V lost 2 bases, J lost 2 bases, and 5 bases stayed unmatched. This CDR3 has 15 amino acids. The CDR3 bases are TGTGCCAGCAGTGAATTTACAGGGGACAACTATGGCTACACCTTC. This codes for CASSEFTGDNYGYTF.

This clonotype was observed a few times. CDR3 amino acids: CASSEGWGQRNQPQHF. Written as DNA, the CDR3 is TGTGCCAGCAGTGAGGGTTGGGGACAGCGCAATCAGCCCCAGCATTTT. The chain couples TRBV6-1 to TRBJ1-5; 7 bases align to TRBD1. Germline values: CDR1 MNHNS, CDR2 SASEGT. The ends lost 3 bases at V and 2 bases at J; junction bases unmatched: 7. This CDR3 spans 16 amino acids.